What follows describes a single T cell receptor beta chain. This entry belongs to a study of PD-L1 blockade in urothelial cancer. Turning to the study itself: Patients commenced intravenous atezolizumab, 1,200 mg every 3 weeks, in about 2014. Timepoints chosen for blood analysis were 3 weeks (second dose) and 6 weeks after treatment start. Blood gave a median around 150,000 T cells.

Time point defined: peripheral blood 6 weeks after treatment start. Urothelial carcinoma, locally advanced or metastatic, affected the patients. Generated by immunoSEQ multiplex PCR, the TCRdb table keeps only in-frame clones and is missing some. The sample has approximately 47,000 clones, around 80% seen once. This CDR3 is built from 13 residues. Germline V gene lookup returns CDR1 SGDLS and CDR2 YYNGEE. V lost 0 bases to trimming and J lost 3 bases, with 6 bases between them. Sequenced here: PBMCs, sampled around atezolizumab (anti-PD-L1) treatment. The V gene is TRBV9, the J gene TRBJ1-1; D not certain. The sequence derives from a man aged 65 to 79 with urothelial cancer. This CDR3 is CASSVASDTEAFF. The CDR3 bases are TGTGCCAGCAGCGTAGCTTCTGACACTGAAGCTTTCTTT.